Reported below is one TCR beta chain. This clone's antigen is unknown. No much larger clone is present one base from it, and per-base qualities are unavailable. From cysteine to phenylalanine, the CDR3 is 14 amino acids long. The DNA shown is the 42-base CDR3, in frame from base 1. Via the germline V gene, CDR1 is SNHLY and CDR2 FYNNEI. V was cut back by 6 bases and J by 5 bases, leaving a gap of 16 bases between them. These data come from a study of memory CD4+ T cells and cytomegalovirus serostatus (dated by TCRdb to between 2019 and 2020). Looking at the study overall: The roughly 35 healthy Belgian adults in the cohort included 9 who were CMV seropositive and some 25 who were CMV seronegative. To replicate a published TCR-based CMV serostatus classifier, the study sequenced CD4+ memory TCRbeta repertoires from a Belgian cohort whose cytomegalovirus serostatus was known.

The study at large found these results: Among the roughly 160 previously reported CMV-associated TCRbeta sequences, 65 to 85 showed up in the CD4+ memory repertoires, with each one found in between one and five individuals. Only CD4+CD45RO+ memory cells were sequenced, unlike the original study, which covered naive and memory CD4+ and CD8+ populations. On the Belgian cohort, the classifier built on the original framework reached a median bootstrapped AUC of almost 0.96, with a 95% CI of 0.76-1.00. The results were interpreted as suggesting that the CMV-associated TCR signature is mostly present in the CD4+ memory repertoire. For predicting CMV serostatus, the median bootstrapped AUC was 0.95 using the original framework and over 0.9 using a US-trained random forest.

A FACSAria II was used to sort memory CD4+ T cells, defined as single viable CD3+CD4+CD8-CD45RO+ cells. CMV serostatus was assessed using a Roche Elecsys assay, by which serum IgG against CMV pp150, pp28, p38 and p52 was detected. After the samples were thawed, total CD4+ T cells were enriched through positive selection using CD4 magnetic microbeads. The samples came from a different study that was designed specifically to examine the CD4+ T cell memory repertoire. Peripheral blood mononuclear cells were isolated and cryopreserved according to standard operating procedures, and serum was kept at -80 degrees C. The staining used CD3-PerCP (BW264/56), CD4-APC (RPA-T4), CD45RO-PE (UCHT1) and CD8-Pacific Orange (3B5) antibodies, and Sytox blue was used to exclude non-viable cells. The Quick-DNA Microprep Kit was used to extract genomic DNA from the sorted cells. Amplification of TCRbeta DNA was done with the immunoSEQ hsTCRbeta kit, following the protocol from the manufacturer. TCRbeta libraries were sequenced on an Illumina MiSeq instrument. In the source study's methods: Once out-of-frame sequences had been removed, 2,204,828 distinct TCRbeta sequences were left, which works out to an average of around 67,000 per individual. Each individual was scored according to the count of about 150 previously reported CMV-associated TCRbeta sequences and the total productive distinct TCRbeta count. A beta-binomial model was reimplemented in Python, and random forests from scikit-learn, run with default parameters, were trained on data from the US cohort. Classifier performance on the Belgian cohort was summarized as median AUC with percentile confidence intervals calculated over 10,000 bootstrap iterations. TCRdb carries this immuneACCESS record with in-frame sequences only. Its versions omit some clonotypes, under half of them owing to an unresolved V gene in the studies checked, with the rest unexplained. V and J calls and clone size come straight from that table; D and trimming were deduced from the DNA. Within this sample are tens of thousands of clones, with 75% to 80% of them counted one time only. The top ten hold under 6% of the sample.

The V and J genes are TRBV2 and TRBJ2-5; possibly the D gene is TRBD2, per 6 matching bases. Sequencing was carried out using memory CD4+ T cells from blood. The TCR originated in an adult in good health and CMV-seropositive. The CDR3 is CASRSGTPRETQYF. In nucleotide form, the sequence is TGTGCCAGCAGGTCCGGGACTCCCCGGGAGACCCAGTACTTC. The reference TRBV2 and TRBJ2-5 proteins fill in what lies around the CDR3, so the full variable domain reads EPEVTQTPSHQVTQMGQEVILRCVPISNHLYFYWYRQILGQKVEFLVSFYNNEISEKSEIFDDQFSVERPDGSNFTLKIRSTKLEDSAMYFCASRSGTPRETQYFGPGTRLLVL.